A selection of T cell receptor beta chains follows, all from one sample in a study of cytomegalovirus exposure and HLA in healthy donors. Clones were read by immunoSEQ multiplex PCR, and TCRdb kept only the in-frame ones, dropping some. The table includes 150,000 or so clones, 80% to 85% detected once. What was sequenced was PBMCs. The receptors were gathered from a man aged 50 to 60 in good health and CMV-seropositive. Both conserved end residues are part of each CDR3. The order of the fields is J gene, D gene, clone size, V gene, CDR3 DNA, CDR3 protein. A D gene is named only where the DNA matches it firmly. A row's size may be missing; if present it is once, few, many or a size class.

>TRBJ1-2|TRBD1|once|TRBV6-5
TGTGCCAGCAGTTTTGACAGGGCTCTTAACTATGGCTACACCTTC
CASSFDRALNYGYTF
>TRBJ1-3|TRBD1|-|TRBV4-1
TGCGCCAGCAGCCACCCGACAGGGCGTCGAAACACCATATATTTT
CASSHPTGRRNTIYF
>TRBJ2-1|TRBD2|-|TRBV7-3
TGTGCCAGCAGCCTAGCGGGAGGAGACTACAATGAGCAGTTCTTC
CASSLAGGDYNEQFF
>TRBJ2-1|TRBD2|-|TRBV5-1
TGCGCCAGCAGCTTGGAGGGAAGTCGGGGGGATGAGCAGTTCTTC
CASSLEGSRGDEQFF
>TRBJ1-1|-|-|TRBV5-8
TGTGCCAGCAGCTCTCCAGGGAAGTTTATGAACACTGAAGCTTTCTTT
CASSSPGKFMNTEAFF
>TRBJ1-5|-|-|TRBV2
TGTGCCAGCAGTGGAGTCGGGGGGAATCAGCCCCAGCATTTT
CASSGVGGNQPQHF
>TRBJ2-7|-|once|TRBV5-4
TGTGCCAGCAGCTTGGGGACTTACGAGCAGTACTTC
CASSLGTYEQYF
>TRBJ2-7|-|-|TRBV28
TGTGCCAGCAGTTTGGAGGCAGGGGACTACGAGCAGTACTTC
CASSLEAGDYEQYF
>TRBJ1-4|-|-|TRBV4-1
TGCGCCAGCAGCCAAGATCCCCGGGTGACGGATGAAAAACTGTTTTTT
CASSQDPRVTDEKLFF
>TRBJ2-1|-|-|TRBV5-1
TGCGCCAGCAGCTTGGTTAGGGTAGGAGGTGAGCAGTTCTTC
CASSLVRVGGEQFF
>TRBJ1-3|-|-|TRBV4-1
TGCGCCAGCAGCCAAGTCCCAGGGTCTGGAAACACCATATATTTT
CASSQVPGSGNTIYF
>TRBJ2-3|TRBD2|-|TRBV28
TGTGCCAGCAGTTTGGGCCTAGCGGGGGGGCCAGGAACGTATTTT
CASSLGLAGGPGTYF
>TRBJ2-7|-|-|TRBV6-1
TGTGCCAGCAGTGAAGCGCAGGGAAGCTCCTACGAGCAGTACTTC
CASSEAQGSSYEQYF
>TRBJ2-5|-|-|TRBV11-2
TGTGCCAGCAGCTTAACCGTCGGGTACCAGTACTTC
CASSLTVGYQYF
>TRBJ2-1|TRBD2|once|TRBV6-4
TGTGCCAGCAGTGTCACTGGGACTAGCGGCGGGGGGTCCTACAATGAGCAGTTCTTC
CASSVTGTSGGGSYNEQFF
>TRBJ2-5|TRBD1|-|TRBV5-1
TGCGCCAGCAGCCCCAGGACAGGGGCAGAGACCCAGTACTTC
CASSPRTGAETQYF
>TRBJ2-7|TRBD1|-|TRBV2
TGTGCCACCACTCCGGGACAGGGGGTCCACAGCTACGAGCAGTACTTC
CATTPGQGVHSYEQYF
>TRBJ2-7|TRBD2|-|TRBV5-1
TGCGCCAGCAGCATCCCCCCCGGGACTAGCTACTACGAGCAGTACTTC
CASSIPPGTSYYEQYF
>TRBJ2-5|-|-|TRBV27
TGTGCCAGCAGTTTGGGGCAGATTGGCCTAGAGACCCAGTACTTC
CASSLGQIGLETQYF
>TRBJ2-1|-|-|TRBV21-1
TGTGCCAGCAGCAACGCCCCCGCGGGTCCCTACAATGAGCAGTTCTTC
CASSNAPAGPYNEQFF
>TRBJ1-5|-|once|TRBV9
TGTGCCAGCAGCGTTTCAGGGGTTTCCAATCAGCCCCAGCATTTT
CASSVSGVSNQPQHF
>TRBJ2-7|TRBD1|few|TRBV10-3
TGTGCCATCAGCCCGGGACAGGACTACGAGCAGTACTTC
CAISPGQDYEQYF
>TRBJ2-7|-|-|TRBV5-1
TGCGCCAGCAGGGACAGCGATCCCTCCTACGAGCAGTACTTC
CASRDSDPSYEQYF
>TRBJ1-6|-|-|TRBV27
TGTGCCAGTGGACAGCCGAATTCACCCCTCCACTTT
CASGQPNSPLHF
>TRBJ1-1|-|-|TRBV5-1
TGCGCCAGCAGCGCCGGGACAACCATATACACTGAAGCTTTCTTT
CASSAGTTIYTEAFF
>TRBJ1-1|TRBD1|-|TRBV18
TGTGCCAGCTCACTAACAGGGGGCACTGAAGCTTTCTTT
CASSLTGGTEAFF
>TRBJ1-2|-|-|TRBV20-1
TGCAGTGTGACAGAGACCTATGGCTACACCTTC
CSVTETYGYTF
>TRBJ2-5|TRBD2|-|TRBV15
TGTGCCACCAACGGGAGGGAGGGTCAAGAGACCCAGTACTTC
CATNGREGQETQYF